This TCR beta chain stems from a study of radiotherapy plus CTLA-4 blockade in lung cancer. Points from the study as a whole: Response, reportedly, was best predicted by interferon-beta along with early blood T cell clone dynamics.

Focal radiation plus CTLA-4 blockade with ipilimumab was administered to patients who had chemo-refractory metastatic non-small-cell lung cancer. CDR3 length: 15 amino acids. The germline gives CDR1 MGHRA, CDR2 YSYEKL. V dropped 4 bases and J dropped 7; count of bases not matched to a gene: 10. Comments on this clone: Its antigen is still unknown.

Sequencing was performed with immunoSEQ multiplex PCR; in TCRdb, only in-frame clones are kept and a portion is missing. The sample lists tens of thousands of clones, about 83% seen once, with around 4.4% in the top ten. The sequences come from peripheral blood, collected from a patient treated with radiotherapy plus ipilimumab. This chain joins TRBV4-1 and TRBJ2-1; TRBD2 matches 7 bases. The sequence came from a human donor with non-small cell lung cancer whose response to radiotherapy plus ipilimumab could not be evaluated. The CDR3 DNA follows: TGCGCCAGCAGCCCCTTTCTAGCGGAGGGTAATGAGCAGTTCTTC. Protein sequence: CASSPFLAEGNEQFF.